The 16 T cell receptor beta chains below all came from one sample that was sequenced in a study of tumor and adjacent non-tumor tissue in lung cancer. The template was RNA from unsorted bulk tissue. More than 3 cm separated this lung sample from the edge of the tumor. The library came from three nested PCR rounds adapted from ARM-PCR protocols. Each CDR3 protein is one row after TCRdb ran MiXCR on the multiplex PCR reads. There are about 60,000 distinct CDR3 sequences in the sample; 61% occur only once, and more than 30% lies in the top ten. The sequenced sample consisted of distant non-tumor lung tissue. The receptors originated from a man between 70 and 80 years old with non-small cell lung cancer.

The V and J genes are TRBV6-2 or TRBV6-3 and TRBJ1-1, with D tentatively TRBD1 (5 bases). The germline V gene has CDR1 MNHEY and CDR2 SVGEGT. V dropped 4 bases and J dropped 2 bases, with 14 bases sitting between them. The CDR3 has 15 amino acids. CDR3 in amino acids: CASSFPGHGNTEAFF. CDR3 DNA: TGTGCCAGCAGTTTCCCCGGACATGGCAACACTGAAGCTTTCTTT.

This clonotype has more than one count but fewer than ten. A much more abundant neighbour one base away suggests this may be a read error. CDR3: CASSYTGHRTSWVARELFF. The CDR3 DNA reads TGTGCCAGCAGTTATACGGGACACCGGACTAGCTGGGTAGCCAGGGAGCTGTTTTTT. The chain is built from TRBV6-5 and TRBJ2-2; 8 nucleotides match TRBD2. The CDR3 has 19 amino acids. The J segment lost 9 bases and the V segment lost 3 bases, leaving 21 bases of the junction unmatched. Germline V gives CDR1 MNHEY, CDR2 SVGAGI.

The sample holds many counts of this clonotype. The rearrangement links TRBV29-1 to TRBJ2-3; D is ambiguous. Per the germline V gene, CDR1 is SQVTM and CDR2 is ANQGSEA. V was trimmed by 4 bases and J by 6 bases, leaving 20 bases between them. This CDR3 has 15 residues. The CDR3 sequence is CSVGSGAVTTDTQYF. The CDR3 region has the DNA TGCAGCGTTGGAAGTGGAGCTGTTACTACGGATACGCAGTATTTT.

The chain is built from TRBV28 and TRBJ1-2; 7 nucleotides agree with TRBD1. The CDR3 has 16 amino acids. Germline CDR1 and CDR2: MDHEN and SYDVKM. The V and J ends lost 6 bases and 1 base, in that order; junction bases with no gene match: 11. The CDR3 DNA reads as TGTGCCAGCAGCCAACCCGGCAGGGGGGTTAACTATGGCTACACCTTC. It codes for CASSQPGRGVNYGYTF.

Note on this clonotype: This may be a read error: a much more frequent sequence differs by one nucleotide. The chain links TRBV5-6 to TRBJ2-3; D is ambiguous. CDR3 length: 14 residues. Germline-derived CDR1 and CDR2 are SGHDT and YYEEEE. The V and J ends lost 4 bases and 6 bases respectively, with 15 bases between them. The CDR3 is CASSIKPSGDTQYF. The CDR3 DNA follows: TGTGCCAGCAGCATCAAGCCGTCCGGGGATACGCAGTATTTT.

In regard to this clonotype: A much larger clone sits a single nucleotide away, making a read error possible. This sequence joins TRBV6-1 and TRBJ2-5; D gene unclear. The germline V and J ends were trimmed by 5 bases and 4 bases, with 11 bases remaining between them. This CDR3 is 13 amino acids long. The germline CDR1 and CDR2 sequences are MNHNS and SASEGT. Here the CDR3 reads CASSTKSGETQYF. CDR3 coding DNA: TGTGCCAGCAGTACAAAGTCGGGAGAGACCCAGTACTTC.

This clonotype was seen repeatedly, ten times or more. The CDR3 reads CASSLAQGLYNSPLHF. The CDR3 region has the DNA TGTGCCAGCAGCTTAGCGCAAGGCCTGTATAATTCACCCCTCCACTTT. The chain recombines TRBV7-8 with TRBJ1-6; D gene uncertain. Per the germline V gene, CDR1 is SGHVS and CDR2 is FQNEAQ. The length of the CDR3 is 16 residues. With 0 bases removed from V and 4 bases from J, the gap between germline ends came to 10 bases.

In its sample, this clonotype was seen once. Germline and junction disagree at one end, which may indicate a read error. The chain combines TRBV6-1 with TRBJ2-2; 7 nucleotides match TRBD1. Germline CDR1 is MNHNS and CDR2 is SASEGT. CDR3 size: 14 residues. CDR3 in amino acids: CASYTTESTGELFF. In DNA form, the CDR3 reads TGTGCCAGTTACACCACAGAGAGCACAGGGGAGCTATTTTTT.

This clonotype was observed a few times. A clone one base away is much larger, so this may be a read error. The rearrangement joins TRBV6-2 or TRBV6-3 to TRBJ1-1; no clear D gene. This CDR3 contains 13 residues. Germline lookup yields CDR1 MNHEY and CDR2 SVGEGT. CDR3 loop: CASNRSQNAEAFF. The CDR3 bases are TGTGCCAGCAACCGCTCGCAGAACGCTGAAGCTTTCTTT.

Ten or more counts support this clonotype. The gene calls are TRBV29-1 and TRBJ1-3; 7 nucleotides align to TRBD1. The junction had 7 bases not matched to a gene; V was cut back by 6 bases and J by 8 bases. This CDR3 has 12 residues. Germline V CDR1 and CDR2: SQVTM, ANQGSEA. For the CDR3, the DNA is TGCAGCGTCGGGACAGACGTAGACACCATATATTTT. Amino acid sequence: CSVGTDVDTIYF.

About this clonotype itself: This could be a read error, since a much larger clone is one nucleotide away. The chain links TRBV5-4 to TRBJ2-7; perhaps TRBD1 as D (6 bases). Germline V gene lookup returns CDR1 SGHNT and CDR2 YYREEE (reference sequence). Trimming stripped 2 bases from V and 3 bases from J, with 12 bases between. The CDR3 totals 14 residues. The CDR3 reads CASSFWDKVYEQYF. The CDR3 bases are TGTGCCAGCAGCTTTTGGGACAAAGTCTACGAGCAGTACTTC.

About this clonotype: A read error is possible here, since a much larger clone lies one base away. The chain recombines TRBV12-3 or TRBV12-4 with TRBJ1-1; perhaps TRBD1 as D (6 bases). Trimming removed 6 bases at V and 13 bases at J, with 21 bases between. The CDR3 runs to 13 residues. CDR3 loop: CASRMAGQTQVFF. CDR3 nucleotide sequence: TGTGCCAGCAGAATGGCCGGACAGACTCAAGTTTTCTTT.

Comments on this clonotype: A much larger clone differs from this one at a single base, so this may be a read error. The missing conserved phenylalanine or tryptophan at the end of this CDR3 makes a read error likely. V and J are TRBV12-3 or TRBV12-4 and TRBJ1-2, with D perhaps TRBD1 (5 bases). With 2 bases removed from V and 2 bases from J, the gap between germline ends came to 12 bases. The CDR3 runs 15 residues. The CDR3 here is CASSLTGGVNYGYTL. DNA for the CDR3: TGTGCCAGCAGTTTAACGGGGGGGGTAAACTATGGCTACACCCTC.

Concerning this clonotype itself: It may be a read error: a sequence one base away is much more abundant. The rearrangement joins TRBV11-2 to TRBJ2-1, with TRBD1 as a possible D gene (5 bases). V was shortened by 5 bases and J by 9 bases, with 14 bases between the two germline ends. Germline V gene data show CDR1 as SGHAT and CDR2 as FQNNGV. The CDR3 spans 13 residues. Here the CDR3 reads CASSKRLDSEQFF. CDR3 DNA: TGTGCCAGCAGCAAGCGTTTAGACAGTGAGCAGTTCTTC.

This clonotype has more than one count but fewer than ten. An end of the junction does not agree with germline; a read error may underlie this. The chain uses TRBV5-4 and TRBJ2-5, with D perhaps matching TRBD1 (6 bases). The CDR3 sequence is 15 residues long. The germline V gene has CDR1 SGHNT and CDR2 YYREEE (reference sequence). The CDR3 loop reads CDSSLDQGHQETQYF. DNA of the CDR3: TGTGACAGCAGCCTTGACCAGGGGCACCAAGAGACACAGTACTTC.

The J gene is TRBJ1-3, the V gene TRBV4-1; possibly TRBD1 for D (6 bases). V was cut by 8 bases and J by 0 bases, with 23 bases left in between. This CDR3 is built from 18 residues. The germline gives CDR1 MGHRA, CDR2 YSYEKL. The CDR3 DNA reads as TGCGCCAGCGGCAAGGGGGTAAGGGAGCTGAGCTCTGGAAACACCATATATTTT. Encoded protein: CASGKGVRELSSGNTIYF.